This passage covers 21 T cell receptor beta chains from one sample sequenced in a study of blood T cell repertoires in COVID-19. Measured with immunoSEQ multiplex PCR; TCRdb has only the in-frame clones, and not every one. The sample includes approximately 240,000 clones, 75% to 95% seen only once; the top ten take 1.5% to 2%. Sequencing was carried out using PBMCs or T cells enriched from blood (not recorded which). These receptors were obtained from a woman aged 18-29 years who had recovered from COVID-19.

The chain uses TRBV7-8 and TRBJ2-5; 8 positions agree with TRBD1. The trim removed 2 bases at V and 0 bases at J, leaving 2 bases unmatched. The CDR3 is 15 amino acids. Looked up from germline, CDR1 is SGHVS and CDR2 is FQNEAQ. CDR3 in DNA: TGTGCCAGCAGCTTAATGGGACAGGACCAAGAGACCCAGTACTTC. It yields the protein CASSLMGQDQETQYF. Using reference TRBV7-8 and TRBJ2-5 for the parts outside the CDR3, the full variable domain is GAGVSQSPRYKVAKRGQDVALRCDPISGHVSLFWYQQALGQGPEFLTYFQNEAQLDKSGLPSDRFFAERPEGSVSTLKIQRTQQEDSAVYLCASSLMGQDQETQYFGPGTRLLVL.

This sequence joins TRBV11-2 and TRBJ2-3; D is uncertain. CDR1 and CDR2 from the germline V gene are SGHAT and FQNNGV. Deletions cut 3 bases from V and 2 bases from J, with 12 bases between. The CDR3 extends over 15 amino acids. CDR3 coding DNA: TGTGCCAGCAGCTTTTTTGTCGCTATCACAGATACGCAGTATTTT. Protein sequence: CASSFFVAITDTQYF.

The DNA for the CDR3 is TGTGCCAGCAGCCTGGGACTAGTTGGTTCAGATACGCAGTATTTT. This encodes CASSLGLVGSDTQYF. The rearrangement links TRBV11-3 to TRBJ2-3; 8 bases agree with TRBD2. Per germline, CDR1 SGHNT and CDR2 YENEEA. The V and J ends lost 5 bases and 4 bases, in that order; junction bases with no gene match: 8. This CDR3 spans 15 amino acids.

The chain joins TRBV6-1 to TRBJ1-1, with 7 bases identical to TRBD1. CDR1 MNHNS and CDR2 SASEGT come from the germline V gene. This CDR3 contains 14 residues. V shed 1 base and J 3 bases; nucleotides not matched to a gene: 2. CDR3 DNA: TGTGCCAGCAGTGAAGAGGGGGCGCACACTGAAGCTTTCTTT. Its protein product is CASSEEGAHTEAFF.

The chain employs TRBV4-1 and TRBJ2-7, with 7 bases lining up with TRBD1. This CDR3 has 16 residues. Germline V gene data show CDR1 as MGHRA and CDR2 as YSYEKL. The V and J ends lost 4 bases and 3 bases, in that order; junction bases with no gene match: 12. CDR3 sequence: CASSPGTAKAIYEQYF. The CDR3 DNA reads TGCGCCAGCAGCCCTGGGACAGCAAAAGCAATCTACGAGCAGTACTTC.

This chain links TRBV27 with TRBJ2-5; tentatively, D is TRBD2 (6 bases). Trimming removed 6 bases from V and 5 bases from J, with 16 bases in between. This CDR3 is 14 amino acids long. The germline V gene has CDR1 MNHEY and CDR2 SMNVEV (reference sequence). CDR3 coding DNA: TGTGCCAGCAGGGGACTTGAAGACGTGGAGACCCAGTACTTC. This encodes CASRGLEDVETQYF.

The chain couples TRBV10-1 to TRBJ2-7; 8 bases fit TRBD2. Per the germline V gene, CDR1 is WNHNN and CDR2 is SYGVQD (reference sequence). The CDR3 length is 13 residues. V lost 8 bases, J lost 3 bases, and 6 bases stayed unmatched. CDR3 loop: CASSGTSDYEQYF. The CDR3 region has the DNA TGCGCCAGCTCCGGGACTAGTGACTACGAGCAGTACTTC.

CDR3 in amino acids: CASSEEVEQFINIQYF. Written as DNA, the CDR3 is TGTGCCAGCAGTGAGGAGGTAGAACAGTTTATAAACATTCAGTACTTC. The chain links TRBV25-1 to TRBJ2-4, with a weak D call TRBD2 (5 bases). Germline CDR1 MGHDK, CDR2 SYGVNS. V lost 3 bases and J 6 bases, leaving 18 bases between the germline ends. This CDR3 has 16 amino acids.

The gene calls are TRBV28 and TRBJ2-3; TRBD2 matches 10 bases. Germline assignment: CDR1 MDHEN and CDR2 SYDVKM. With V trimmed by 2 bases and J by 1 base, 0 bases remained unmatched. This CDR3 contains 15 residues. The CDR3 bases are TGTGCCAGCAGTTTAGGGACTAGCGGCACAGATACGCAGTATTTT. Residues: CASSLGTSGTDTQYF.

The CDR3 here is CASSQEWATEKVSEQYF. The CDR3, as DNA: TGCGCCAGCAGCCAAGAATGGGCTACAGAGAAGGTCTCCGAGCAGTACTTC. This chain uses TRBV4-1 with TRBJ2-7; D remains unclear. Deletions cut 0 bases from V and 6 bases from J, with 21 bases between. This CDR3 contains 17 residues. Germline V gene data show CDR1 as MGHRA and CDR2 as YSYEKL.

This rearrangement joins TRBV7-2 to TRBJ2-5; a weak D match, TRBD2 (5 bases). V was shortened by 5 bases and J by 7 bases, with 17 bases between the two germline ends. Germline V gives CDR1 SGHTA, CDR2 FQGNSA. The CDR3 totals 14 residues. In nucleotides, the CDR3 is TGTGCCAGCAGCACCTCGGGAACGGTCGGGACCCAGTACTTC. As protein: CASSTSGTVGTQYF.

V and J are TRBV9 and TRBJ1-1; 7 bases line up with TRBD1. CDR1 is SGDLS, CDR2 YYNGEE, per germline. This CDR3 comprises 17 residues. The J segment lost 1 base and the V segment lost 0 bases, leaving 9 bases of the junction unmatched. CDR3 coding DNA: TGTGCCAGCAGCGTAGCTCCGACACGGACAGGGAACACTGAAGCTTTCTTT. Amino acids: CASSVAPTRTGNTEAFF.

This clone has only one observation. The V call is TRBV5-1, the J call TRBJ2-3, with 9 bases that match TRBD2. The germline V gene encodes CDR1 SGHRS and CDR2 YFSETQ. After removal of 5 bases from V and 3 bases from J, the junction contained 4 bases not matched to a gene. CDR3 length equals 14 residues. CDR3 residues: CASRDAGGTDTQYF. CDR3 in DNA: TGCGCCAGCAGGGATGCGGGAGGGACAGATACGCAGTATTTT.

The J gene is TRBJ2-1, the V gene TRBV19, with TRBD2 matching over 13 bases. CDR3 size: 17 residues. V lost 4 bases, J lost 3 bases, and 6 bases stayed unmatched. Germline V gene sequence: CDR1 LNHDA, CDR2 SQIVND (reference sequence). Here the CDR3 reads CASSTRTSGSVYNEQFF. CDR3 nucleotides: TGTGCCAGTAGTACCAGGACTAGCGGGAGTGTCTACAATGAGCAGTTCTTC.

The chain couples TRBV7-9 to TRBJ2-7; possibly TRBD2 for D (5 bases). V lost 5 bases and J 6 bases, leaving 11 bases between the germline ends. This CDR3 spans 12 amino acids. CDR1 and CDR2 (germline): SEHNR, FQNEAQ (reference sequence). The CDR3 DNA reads TGTGCCAGCAGCCCGAGGAGGTCCGAGCAGTACTTC. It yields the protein CASSPRRSEQYF.

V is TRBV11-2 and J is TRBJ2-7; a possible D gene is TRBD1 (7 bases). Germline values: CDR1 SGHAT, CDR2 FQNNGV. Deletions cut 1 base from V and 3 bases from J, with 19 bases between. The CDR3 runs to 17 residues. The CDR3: CASSLGGHQGGDYEQYF. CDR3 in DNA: TGTGCCAGCAGCTTAGGAGGTCATCAGGGGGGTGACTACGAGCAGTACTTC.

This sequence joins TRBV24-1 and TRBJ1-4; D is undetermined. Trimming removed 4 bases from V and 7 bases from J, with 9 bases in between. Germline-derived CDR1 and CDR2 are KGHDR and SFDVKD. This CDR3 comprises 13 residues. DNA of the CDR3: TGTGCCACCAGTGACCTTAGTAGTGAAAAACTGTTTTTT. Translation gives CATSDLSSEKLFF.

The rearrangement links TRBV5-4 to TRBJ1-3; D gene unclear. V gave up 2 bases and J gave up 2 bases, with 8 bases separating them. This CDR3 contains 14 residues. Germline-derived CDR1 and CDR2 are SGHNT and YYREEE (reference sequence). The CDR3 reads CASSFGVTGNTIYF. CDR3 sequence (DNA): TGTGCCAGCAGCTTCGGGGTCACTGGAAACACCATATATTTT.

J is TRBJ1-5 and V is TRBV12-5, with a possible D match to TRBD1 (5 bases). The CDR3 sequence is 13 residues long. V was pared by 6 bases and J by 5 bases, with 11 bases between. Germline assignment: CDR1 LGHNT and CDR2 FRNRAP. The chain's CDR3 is CASGLGLDQPQHF. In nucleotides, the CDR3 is TGTGCTAGTGGCCTGGGACTTGATCAGCCCCAGCATTTT.

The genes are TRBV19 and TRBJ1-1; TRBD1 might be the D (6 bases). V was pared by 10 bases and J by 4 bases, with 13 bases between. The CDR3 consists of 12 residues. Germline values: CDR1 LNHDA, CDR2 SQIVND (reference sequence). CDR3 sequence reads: CATQTGSTEAFF. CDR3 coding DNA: TGTGCCACCCAGACAGGCTCCACTGAAGCTTTCTTT.

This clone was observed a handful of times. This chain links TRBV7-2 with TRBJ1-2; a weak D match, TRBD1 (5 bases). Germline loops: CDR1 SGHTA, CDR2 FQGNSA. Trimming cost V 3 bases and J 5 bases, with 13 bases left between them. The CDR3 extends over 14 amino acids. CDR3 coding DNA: TGTGCCAGCAGCTTGAAAAACAGGAATTATGGCTACACCTTC. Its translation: CASSLKNRNYGYTF.